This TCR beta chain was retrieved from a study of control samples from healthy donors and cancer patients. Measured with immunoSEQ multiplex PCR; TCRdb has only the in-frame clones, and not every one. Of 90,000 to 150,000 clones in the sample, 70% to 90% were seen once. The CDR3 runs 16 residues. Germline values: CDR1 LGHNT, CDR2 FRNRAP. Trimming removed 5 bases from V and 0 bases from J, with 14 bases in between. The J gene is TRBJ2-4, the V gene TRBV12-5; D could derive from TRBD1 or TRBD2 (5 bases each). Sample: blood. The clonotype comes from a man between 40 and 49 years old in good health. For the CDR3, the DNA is TGTGCTAGTGGTCCCGGGACCAACTTAGCCAAAAACATTCAGTACTTC. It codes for CASGPGTNLAKNIQYF. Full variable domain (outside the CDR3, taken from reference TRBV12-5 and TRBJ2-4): DARVTQTPRHKVTEMGQEVTMRCQPILGHNTVFWYRQTMMQGLELLAYFRNRAPLDDSGMPKDRFSAEMPDATLATLKIQPSEPRDSAVYFCASGPGTNLAKNIQYFGAGTRLSVL.